This TCR beta chain was profiled in a study of human T cells and chemical hapten exposure (dated by TCRdb to about 2021). The study in broad terms: For sensitization, 2% DPC in acetone was applied to a roughly 2 cm by roughly 2 cm area of upper inner arm skin. Throughout the study period of about 25 weeks, patients also received therapeutic DPC doses to the scalp every week. Patch testing was performed on the upper back with Finn chambers containing 0.01% DPC, and the patch tests were scored after 6 days according to International Contact Dermatitis Research Group standards. Most of the patients in the cohort were female, and the cohort covered alopecia areata with under or over 50% scalp involvement, alopecia totalis and alopecia universalis. Libraries were combined into a pool for sequencing, and differences in TCR yield between samples came mainly from small differences in library volumes within the pool. In alopecia patients, the study followed how the peripheral blood TCR repertoire changed in vivo over primary and secondary sensitization to diphenylcyclopropenone (DPC), a hapten. Blood samples were taken from patients before sensitization (week 0) and then at 2, 6 and about 24 weeks after DPC sensitization. Blood for TCR sequencing was provided by twenty-nine alopecia patients at one to four time points (pre-sensitization, 2, 6 and 24 weeks). Results and caveats for the whole study, not just this receptor: The number of TCRs above 1 in 1000 frequency did not change with DPC sensitization; there was no evidence of global repertoire structure alterations. Expanded TCRs formed significantly more large CDR3 similarity clusters than pre-sensitization or healthy control sets, consistent with antigen-driven responses. Repeated subsampling changed both the strength of the expansion versus patch-test correlation and the threshold at which that correlation became significant. The number of PT1 expanded TCRs positively correlated with patch test score, significant at thresholds 8, 16 and 32 but not 4. Because every patient had alopecia, a presumed autoimmune disease, the patients' immune response might differ from that of healthy individuals.

About this clonotype: Its antigen remains unidentified. No much larger clone exists at a distance of one base, and base qualities are not known.

The CDR1 and CDR2 encoded by the germline V gene (reference sequence) are LNHDA and SQIVND. Here V drops 5 bases and J drops 0 bases, and the junction holds 4 bases not matched to any gene. The CDR3 contains 16 residues, cysteine and phenylalanine counted. CDR3 DNA only is kept here, 48 bases in frame from base 1. The time point label, read with the paper, signifies: patch test 2, 6 weeks after DPC sensitization. This specimen's treatment or condition label, interpreted: therapeutic diphenylcyclopropenone sensitization with weekly scalp DPC. Blood at each patch-test visit was drawn before the patch test was applied. To be eligible, patients had to be aged 18 to 70, diagnosed with alopecia and judged suitable for DPC therapy, while pregnant patients were excluded. Total RNA was extracted from unfractionated whole blood that had been collected in Tempus Blood RNA tubes. The library was produced with RACE. Sequencer: NextSeq 500. Library preparation attached unique molecular identifiers to individual cDNA molecules for quantitative, reproducible TCR counting. For every blood RNA sample, sequencing covered both the TCR alpha and TCR beta chains. The authors processed their data as follows. Samples had a median of 95,638 TCRs, with a range from about 23,224 to 750,000. The Decombinator software suite was used to annotate V, J and CDR3 in the TCR reads. To make PS versus PT1 abundance plots, every sample was subsampled to the same number of TCRs (28,000). Expanded TCRs were defined as absent before sensitization and observed at least eight times at the 2-week time point. TCRdb took the public reads, trimmed them with fastp at Q25, ran MiXCR for clone calling and kept in-frame beta chains. Every distinct CDR3 protein forms one entry, paired with its most common genes and DNA. The V and J calls come from TCRdb's annotation, not from the publication. In this sample the table shows tens of thousands of distinct CDR3 sequences, approximately 10% of which occur a single time. The top ten hold about 6.9% of the sample.

This clonotype originated in a woman aged 45-65 years with alopecia areata. Some clones in this sample may be carry-over from other donors' samples. The rearranged segments are TRBV19 and TRBJ2-1, and TRBD2 aligns with 10 junction nucleotides. The specimen comprised whole blood, sampled in connection with sensitization to the hapten diphenylcyclopropenone (DPC). The DNA sequence is given as TGTGCCAGTAGTCAACTAGCGGGGAGCTCCTACAATGAGCAGTTCTTC. It codes for CASSQLAGSSYNEQFF.